This T cell receptor beta chain stems from a study of blood T cell repertoires in COVID-19 (dated by TCRdb to 2018 to 2020). Study-wide context: Samples covering the acute and convalescent phases of COVID-19 were provided by collaborators in the United States, Italy and Spain. The material from the prospective study consisted of cDNA or gDNA derived from T cells, B-cell-depleted T cells, or PBMCs. The dataset comprised deeply sampled blood TCRbeta repertoires from subjects exposed to, actively infected with, or recovered from COVID-19. The repertoires were released in a freely available public database intended as a resource for research on the immune response to SARS-CoV-2. Samples were obtained from the ongoing ImmuneRACE study (first 160 participants) and from 1,254 subjects provided by 6 global collaborators. A de-identified subject ID, COVID-19 status, age in years and sex were almost always included in the sample metadata. Where available, HLA class I and class II types were taken from metadata supplied by the sample provider and were not determined by assay-based typing. The full study reports these points: The quantity of clinical and demographic metadata differed by source and by participant and was supplied without curation.

In regard to this clone: There is no known antigen for this receptor. No quality values exist for individual bases; no much larger clone is one base distant.

Each collaborating institution followed its own protocols to collect whole blood in K2EDTA tubes. For TCRbeta analysis, collaborator samples were shipped as frozen whole blood, as isolated PBMCs, or as DNA extracted from either sample type. The immunoSEQ Assay, a bias-controlled multiplex PCR, was used to amplify TCRbeta CDR3 regions from genomic DNA. In the paper's pipeline: Within the assay, amplification of reference gene primers was used to estimate how many nucleated cells each sample contained. Sequence reads were collapsed and filtered to measure the absolute abundance of every unique TCRbeta CDR3 rearrangement. For each sample, productive Simpson clonality was calculated as the square root of Simpson's diversity index over productive rearrangements. The table comes from immuneACCESS by way of TCRdb, which keeps in-frame sequences with V and J called. Part of the clones is missing from these tables; in studies checked, under half for an unresolved V gene and the rest for unknown reasons. The DNA gave D and trimming, while V, J and clone size come from that table. The sample data list about 94,000 clones, and around 81% of these were observed just once. The ten largest clones represent about 6.3% of the sample.

The receptor comes from a man between 60 and 75 years old with acute or convalescent COVID-19. The sample taken for sequencing was peripheral blood.

The DNA sequence follows: TGTGCCAGCAGCCGGGACAACTCTGAAGCTTTCTTT. It codes for CASSRDNSEAFF. The chain joins TRBV6-5 to TRBJ1-1, with TRBD1 perhaps the D gene, on 6 matching bases. The germline ends are 11 bases apart after V is trimmed by 6 bases and J by 6 bases. The CDR3 covers 12 residues, taking in both the cysteine and the phenylalanine. Only the CDR3 region is kept as DNA, spanning 36 bases read in frame from base 1. For CDR1 and CDR2, the germline V gene lists MNHEY and SVGAGI.